The 21 T cell receptor beta chains below come from one sample, sequenced in a study of blood T cell repertoires in COVID-19. TCRdb's copy holds only in-frame clones and misses some; the assay was immunoSEQ multiplex PCR. The sample yields fewer than 300,000 clones, approximately 82% seen once. Sequencing was performed on peripheral blood. These TCRs come from a woman in her late teens or twenties with acute or convalescent COVID-19.

This clone was counted once. V and J are TRBV7-8 and TRBJ2-5; no definite D call. V gave up 5 bases and J gave up 3 bases, with 7 bases separating them. The CDR3 loop spans 12 amino acids. CDR1 is SGHVS and CDR2 is FQNEAQ in the germline V gene. CDR3 DNA sequence: TGTGCCAGCAGCCTGTCCAAAGAGACCCAGTACTTC. It specifies CASSLSKETQYF.

This clone appeared once. CDR3 loop: CAIRVRDNSYEQYF. CDR3 in DNA: TGTGCCATTAGAGTCCGGGACAACTCCTACGAGCAGTACTTC. The chain links TRBV10-3 to TRBJ2-7; TRBD1 might be the D (6 bases). V lost 9 bases and J 0 bases, leaving 15 bases between the germline ends. Germline V lookup: CDR1 ENHRY, CDR2 SYGVKD. This CDR3 is built from 14 residues.

The J gene is TRBJ1-5, the V gene TRBV30, with D tentatively TRBD1 (6 bases). V was cut by 2 bases and J by 0 bases, with 11 bases left in between. This CDR3 spans 15 amino acids. The germline V gene encodes CDR1 GTSNPN and CDR2 SVGIG (reference sequence). The CDR3 sequence: CAWSKGVASNQPQHF. DNA of the CDR3: TGTGCCTGGAGTAAGGGGGTAGCTAGCAATCAGCCCCAGCATTTT.

The rearrangement joins TRBV5-4 to TRBJ1-1; unclear D gene. The V end lost 1 base, the J end lost 1 base, and 11 bases lay between the germline ends. In germline, CDR1 is SGHNT, CDR2 YYREEE (reference sequence). CDR3 length equals 15 residues. The chain's CDR3 is CASSLWNAGNTEAFF. CDR3 nucleotide sequence: TGTGCCAGCAGCTTGTGGAACGCGGGGAACACTGAAGCTTTCTTT. Drawing the rest from reference TRBV5-4 and TRBJ1-1, the complete variable domain is ETGVTQSPTHLIKTRGQQVTLRCSSQSGHNTVSWYQQALGQGPQFIFQYYREEENGRGNFPPRFSGLQFPNYSSELNVNALELDDSALYLCASSLWNAGNTEAFFGQGTRLTVV.

The chain links TRBV4-3 to TRBJ1-1, with D tentatively TRBD1 (6 bases). Deletions cut 4 bases from V and 3 bases from J, with 18 bases between. Germline assignment: CDR1 LGHNA and CDR2 YSLEER. The CDR3 totals 16 residues. DNA for the CDR3: TGCGCCAGCAGCCGTGAAAGCCACAGGGTGGACACTGAAGCTTTCTTT. Encoded protein: CASSRESHRVDTEAFF.

V is TRBV6-5 and J is TRBJ1-2; tentative D call: TRBD1 (6 bases). The germline V gene encodes CDR1 MNHEY and CDR2 SVGAGI. Trimming removed 9 bases from V and 4 bases from J, with 18 bases in between. The CDR3 length is 14 residues. The CDR3, as DNA: TGTGCCAGTAGAAGGGGGGGCTACCTCTATGGCTACACCTTC. The encoded protein is CASRRGGYLYGYTF.

V usage is TRBV7-9 and J usage is TRBJ2-2; tentative D call: TRBD1 (6 bases). Trimming pared 5 bases from V and 0 bases from J, leaving 13 bases between. The CDR3 runs to 16 residues. Per germline, CDR1 SEHNR and CDR2 FQNEAQ (reference sequence). For the CDR3, the DNA is TGTGCCAGCAGCAAGGGACACCTCGCGAACACCGGGGAGCTGTTTTTT. Its protein product is CASSKGHLANTGELFF.

The chain recombines TRBV3-1 (or the pseudogene TRBV3-2) with TRBJ1-1; possibly TRBD1 for D (5 bases). Trimming cost V 4 bases and J 5 bases, with 17 bases left between them. The CDR3 extends over 15 amino acids. The germline gives CDR1 LGHDT, CDR2 YNNKEL (reference sequence). CDR3 coding DNA: TGTGCCAGCAGCCCCCCCCGGGGGTGGAAGACTGAAGCTTTCTTT. Amino acid sequence: CASSPPRGWKTEAFF.

The chain combines TRBV27 with TRBJ2-7; 7 bases match TRBD1. This CDR3 comprises 18 residues. Germline CDR1 and CDR2: MNHEY and SMNVEV (reference sequence). V dropped 6 bases and J dropped 3; count of bases not matched to a gene: 20. The CDR3 spells CASSPYRDSQLPFYEQYF. CDR3 in DNA: TGTGCCAGCAGCCCCTACCGGGACAGCCAGCTTCCTTTCTACGAGCAGTACTTC.

A single count supports this clone. The chain links TRBV6-5 to TRBJ1-1, with a possible D match to TRBD1 (5 bases). Trimming stripped 8 bases from V and 3 bases from J, with 13 bases between. The length of the CDR3 is 13 residues. Germline lookup yields CDR1 MNHEY and CDR2 SVGAGI. This chain's CDR3 is CASFRGVYTEAFF. CDR3 sequence (DNA): TGTGCCAGCTTTAGGGGCGTATACACTGAAGCTTTCTTT.

The CDR3 DNA follows: TGTGCCAGCAGCGTAGCCCCGGGACAGAACTCTGGAAACACCATATATTTT. Its protein product is CASSVAPGQNSGNTIYF. The rearrangement uses TRBV9 and TRBJ1-3; TRBD1 aligns across 7 bases. The germline CDR1 and CDR2 sequences are SGDLS and YYNGEE. This CDR3 contains 17 residues. V shed 0 bases, J shed 0 bases, and the junction held 6 bases outside the gene matches.

There are a few counts of this clone. V is TRBV11-2 and J is TRBJ2-5; D gene uncertain. The CDR3 extends over 16 amino acids. CDR1 and CDR2 from the germline V gene are SGHAT and FQNNGV. V was shortened by 3 bases and J by 1 base, with 15 bases between the two germline ends. CDR3 protein: CASSFRIHSLQETQYF. In DNA, the CDR3 is TGTGCCAGCAGCTTTAGGATCCACAGCCTCCAAGAGACCCAGTACTTC.

The chain is built from TRBV3-1 (or the pseudogene TRBV3-2) and TRBJ2-7; 10 positions match TRBD2. This CDR3 spans 15 amino acids. Trimming removed 1 base from V and 2 bases from J; junction bases left unmatched: 2. CDR1 LGHDT and CDR2 YNNKEL come from the germline V gene (reference sequence). The CDR3 bases are TGTGCCAGCAGCCAAGGAGGGACTAGCGCCTACGAGCAGTACTTC. Protein product: CASSQGGTSAYEQYF.

This chain links TRBV28 with TRBJ2-4; 8 positions match TRBD2. Unmatched junction bases numbered 2, after V lost 6 bases and J lost 1 base. The CDR3 covers 14 residues. Germline loops: CDR1 MDHEN, CDR2 SYDVKM. CDR3 sequence: CASSPGGAKNIQYF. The CDR3 nucleotides read TGTGCCAGCAGCCCGGGGGGGGCCAAAAACATTCAGTACTTC.

This chain joins TRBV6-6 and TRBJ1-4; TRBD1 agrees at 7 bases. The CDR3 totals 15 residues. The germline V gene has CDR1 MNHNY and CDR2 SVGAGI (reference sequence). The V segment lost 7 bases and the J segment 1 base; nucleotides outside the gene matches: 6. CDR3 DNA sequence: TGTGCCAGCACCCGCCGACAGGGAACTAATGAAAAACTGTTTTTT. Translating it yields CASTRRQGTNEKLFF.

The chain joins TRBV5-1 to TRBJ2-7, with 11 bases lining up with TRBD2. This CDR3 contains 15 residues. Trimming took 2 bases from V and 3 from J; bases not matched to a gene: 4. CDR1 is SGHRS, CDR2 YFSETQ, per germline. This CDR3 is CASSFQLAGVYEQYF. The DNA of the CDR3 is TGCGCCAGCAGCTTCCAACTAGCGGGAGTCTACGAGCAGTACTTC.

Concerning this clone itself: An end of the junction differs from the germline gene, which may be a read error. This chain joins TRBV3-1 (or the pseudogene TRBV3-2) and TRBJ2-1; the D is unclear. The CDR3 spans 14 residues. Germline CDR1 LGHDT, CDR2 YNNKEL (reference sequence). This CDR3 is CASTQGSVYNEQFF. CDR3 bases: TGTGCCAGCACCCAAGGTTCGGTATACAATGAGCAGTTCTTC.

The chain employs TRBV6-5 and TRBJ1-2; weak D call: TRBD1 (6 bases). Germline CDR1 MNHEY, CDR2 SVGAGI. With 10 bases removed from V and 6 bases from J, the gap between germline ends came to 24 bases. The CDR3 runs 15 residues. The CDR3 loop is CAINTRTENYDGYTF. The CDR3 DNA reads TGTGCCATCAATACTAGGACAGAGAACTATGATGGCTACACCTTC.

V is TRBV25-1 and J is TRBJ1-2, with D possibly being TRBD1 (5 bases). V shed 3 bases and J shed 6 bases, with 20 bases lying between them. The CDR3 has 16 amino acids. Germline V gene data show CDR1 as MGHDK and CDR2 as SYGVNS. The CDR3 DNA reads as TGTGCCAGCAGTGATTTTGGGGACGGGAGCCTTGATGGCTACACCTTC. It encodes CASSDFGDGSLDGYTF.

The genes are TRBV28 and TRBJ2-7; 10 nucleotides line up with TRBD1. Germline CDR1 and CDR2: MDHEN and SYDVKM. J lost 5 bases, V lost 2 bases, and 3 bases had no gene match. The CDR3 has 14 amino acids. In DNA, the CDR3 is TGTGCCAGCAGTTTAACTGACAGGGGGCACGAGCAGTACTTC. Its protein product is CASSLTDRGHEQYF.

The chain is built from TRBV28 and TRBJ1-5, with D perhaps TRBD1 (6 bases). Trimming removed 6 bases from V and 5 bases from J, with 17 bases in between. This CDR3 has 15 amino acids. The germline V gene has CDR1 MDHEN and CDR2 SYDVKM. The CDR3: CASRQITGIYQPQHF. The CDR3, as DNA: TGTGCCAGCAGGCAAATTACAGGGATCTATCAGCCCCAGCATTTT.